This T cell receptor (beta chain) was profiled in a study of T-cell reconstitution after alpha-beta-depleted transplantation in children. The TCRbeta library was prepared with unique molecular identifiers. Each CDR3 protein is one row after TCRdb ran MiXCR on the PCR reads. The sample carries 500,000 or so distinct CDR3 sequences, over 25% recorded once. This clonotype was picked up a small number of times. The ends lost 7 bases at V and 6 bases at J; junction bases unmatched: 11. Germline-derived CDR1 and CDR2 are SGHRS and YFSETQ. The CDR3 sequence is 14 residues long. Sample: PBMCs from the stem cell graft donor, taken from the stem cell graft. The sequence was obtained from a human donor who donated a stem cell graft to a child with aplastic anemia. J is TRBJ2-7 and V is TRBV5-1; 9 nucleotides agree with TRBD1. The CDR3 sequence: CASGTGPLLGEQYF. In nucleotides, the CDR3 is TGCGCCAGCGGGACAGGGCCTCTCTTGGGCGAGCAGTACTTC. The full variable domain, with the rest looked up from reference TRBV5-1 and TRBJ2-7, is KAGVTQTPRYLIKTRGQQVTLSCSPISGHRSVSWYQQTPGQGLQFLFEYFSETQRNKGNFPGRFSGRQFSNSRSEMNVSTLELGDSALYLCASGTGPLLGEQYFGPGTRLTVT.